This T cell receptor beta chain stems from a study of T cell changes during pregnancy in multiple sclerosis. This clone is a singleton in its sample. Generated by immunoSEQ multiplex PCR, the TCRdb table keeps only in-frame clones and is missing some. The sample lists about 68,000 clones, over 75% occurring once. The germline gives CDR1 LNHDA, CDR2 SQIVND (reference sequence). This CDR3 contains 15 residues. After removal of 6 bases from V and 6 bases from J, the junction contained 14 bases not matched to a gene. The rearrangement links TRBV19 to TRBJ2-7; 7 bases map to TRBD1. Sequenced material: peripheral blood, taken in the third trimester of pregnancy. The receptor was isolated from a female donor with multiple sclerosis, enrolled in a pregnancy study. The CDR3 loop is CASRTTGAPGGEQYF. For the CDR3, the DNA is TGTGCCAGTAGGACAACAGGGGCCCCCGGAGGCGAGCAGTACTTC.